Below, 16 T cell receptor beta chains from the same sample are listed, as sequenced in a study of blood T cell repertoires in COVID-19. The assay was immunoSEQ multiplex PCR, and TCRdb's table has in-frame clones only and misses some. The sample has 150,000 to 200,000 clones, about 91% seen once. Material: peripheral blood. These receptors were taken from a woman between 50 and 59 years old with acute or convalescent COVID-19.

The chain couples TRBV6-2 or TRBV6-3 to TRBJ1-6, with 9 bases aligning to TRBD1. Germline lookup yields CDR1 MNHEY and CDR2 SVGEGT. Trimming removed 2 bases from V and 7 bases from J; junction bases left unmatched: 0. The CDR3 is 14 amino acids. The CDR3 coding sequence is TGTGCCAGCAGTTACGGACAGGGGAATTCACCCCTCCACTTT. This encodes CASSYGQGNSPLHF.

This sequence joins TRBV6-2 or TRBV6-3 and TRBJ2-3; D gene ambiguous. This CDR3 contains 15 residues. Between the trimmed V and J ends, which lost 2 bases and 0 bases, there was a span of 9 bases. Germline V gives CDR1 MNHEY, CDR2 SVGEGT. The CDR3 spells CASSYEDSSTDTQYF. For the CDR3, the DNA is TGTGCCAGCAGTTACGAAGACTCGAGCACAGATACGCAGTATTTT.

This sequence joins TRBV19 and TRBJ1-2, with D perhaps TRBD1 (5 bases). V was shortened by 10 bases and J by 8 bases, with 26 bases between the two germline ends. Germline V CDR1 and CDR2: LNHDA, SQIVND (reference sequence). The CDR3 is 15 amino acids. As DNA, the CDR3 is TGTGCCACCGAAACTGCTGGTGGCAGGGCTCACGGCTACACCTTC. Its protein is CATETAGGRAHGYTF.

The rearrangement joins TRBV7-8 to TRBJ1-3; no clear D. Per the germline V gene, CDR1 is SGHVS and CDR2 is FQNEAQ. The V gene lost 1 base and the J gene lost 0 bases, with 10 bases spanning the gap. There are 16 residues in the CDR3. The CDR3 DNA is TGTGCCAGCAGCTTAGGGGCGGGCCACTCTGGAAACACCATATATTTT. Its translation: CASSLGAGHSGNTIYF.

This chain links TRBV30 with TRBJ2-2, with TRBD2 matching over 10 bases. Germline V CDR1 and CDR2: GTSNPN, SVGIG (reference sequence). J lost 0 bases, V lost 1 base, and 2 bases had no gene match. The CDR3 has 16 amino acids. The CDR3, as DNA: TGTGCCTGGAGTGCTAGCGGGGGCCCGAACACCGGGGAGCTGTTTTTT. Translation: CAWSASGGPNTGELFF. Supplemented by reference TRBV30 and TRBJ2-2, the full variable domain reads SQTIHQWPATLVQPVGSPLSLECTVEGTSNPNLYWYRQAAGRGLQLLFYSVGIGQISSEVPQNLSASRPQDRQFILSSKKLLLSDSGFYLCAWSASGGPNTGELFFGEGSRLTVL.

The J gene is TRBJ2-5, the V gene TRBV6-2 or TRBV6-3; 9 bases are a match to TRBD2. CDR3 length: 15 amino acids. The germline V gene encodes CDR1 MNHEY and CDR2 SVGEGT. After removal of 4 bases from V and 5 bases from J, the junction contained 8 bases not matched to a gene. The CDR3 reads CASSSPGLATETQYF. Here the CDR3 DNA reads TGTGCCAGCAGTTCCCCGGGACTAGCAACCGAGACCCAGTACTTC.

The chain couples TRBV9 to TRBJ1-2; no definite D call. Trimming took 4 bases from V and 2 from J, leaving 15 bases between them. The CDR3 runs 15 residues. The germline gives CDR1 SGDLS, CDR2 YYNGEE. The CDR3 coding sequence is TGTGCCAGCAGCACGCCTTGGGCAGGCAACTATGGCTACACCTTC. Residues: CASSTPWAGNYGYTF.

The rearrangement joins TRBV29-1 to TRBJ1-2, with D possibly matching TRBD1 (5 bases). Trimming removed 6 bases at V and 2 bases at J, with 13 bases between. The length of the CDR3 is 13 residues. The germline V gene has CDR1 SQVTM and CDR2 ANQGSEA. In DNA, the CDR3 is TGCAGCGTCTCAGCCAGGGAAAACTATGGCTACACCTTC. This sequence encodes CSVSARENYGYTF.

The gene calls are TRBV6-5 and TRBJ2-7, with 9 bases identical to TRBD1. This CDR3 is built from 14 residues. J lost 5 bases, V lost 8 bases, and 10 bases had no gene match. Germline values: CDR1 MNHEY, CDR2 SVGAGI. DNA for the CDR3: TGTGCCAGCCAAACAGGGGGCGTAGACCACGAGCAGTACTTC. This sequence encodes CASQTGGVDHEQYF.

This sequence joins TRBV18 and TRBJ2-5, with 12 bases lining up with TRBD2. Germline CDR1 is KGHSH and CDR2 is LQKENI. V gave up 3 bases and J gave up 4 bases; unmatched junction bases: 6. The CDR3 spans 16 residues. The CDR3 protein is CASSPPGLAGGETQYF. In DNA form, the CDR3 reads TGTGCCAGCTCACCCCCGGGACTAGCGGGTGGAGAGACCCAGTACTTC.

The chain combines TRBV2 with TRBJ2-3; 8 bases line up with TRBD1. This CDR3 region has 16 residues. From germline, CDR1 is SNHLY and CDR2 FYNNEI. Unmatched junction bases numbered 8, after V lost 6 bases and J lost 0 bases. The CDR3 region has the DNA TGTGCCAGCAGCATCCAGGGGGCCAAAAGCACAGATACGCAGTATTTT. Translated: CASSIQGAKSTDTQYF.

The chain recombines TRBV5-1 with TRBJ2-3; TRBD2 aligns across 8 bases. The CDR3 is 16 amino acids. The V gene end was trimmed by 1 base and the J gene end by 5 bases; junction bases not matched to a gene: 9. In germline, CDR1 is SGHRS, CDR2 YFSETQ. In DNA, the CDR3 is TGCGCCAGCAGCTTGTTTCCGGGGGGGCCCCAAGATACGCAGTATTTT. This gives the protein CASSLFPGGPQDTQYF. The full variable domain, its missing parts supplied by reference TRBV5-1 and TRBJ2-3, is KAGVTQTPRYLIKTRGQQVTLSCSPISGHRSVSWYQQTPGQGLQFLFEYFSETQRNKGNFPGRFSGRQFSNSRSEMNVSTLELGDSALYLCASSLFPGGPQDTQYFGPGTRLTVL.

CDR3: CASRDDRSNSPLHF. CDR3 sequence (DNA): TGTGCCAGCAGAGACGACAGGTCTAATTCACCCCTCCACTTT. The genes are TRBV6-8 and TRBJ1-6, with a weak D call TRBD1 (6 bases). Between the trimmed V and J ends, which lost 6 bases and 6 bases, there was a span of 12 bases. The CDR3 consists of 14 residues. The germline gives CDR1 MNHGY, CDR2 SAAAGT.

The V and J genes are TRBV18 and TRBJ1-5; no clear D. The CDR3 covers 14 residues. Germline V CDR1 and CDR2: KGHSH, LQKENI. V was shortened by 2 bases and J by 0 bases, with 5 bases between the two germline ends. CDR3 sequence: CASSPDISNQPQHF. As DNA, the CDR3 is TGTGCCAGCTCACCAGACATTAGCAATCAGCCCCAGCATTTT. The variable domain in full, with the rest retrieved from reference TRBV18 and TRBJ1-5, is NAGVMQNPRHLVRRRGQEARLRCSPMKGHSHVYWYRQLPEEGLKFMVYLQKENIIDESGMPKERFSAEFPKEGPSILRIQQVVRGDSAAYFCASSPDISNQPQHFGDGTRLSIL.

CDR3 region: CASRLTATDTQYF. In DNA form, the CDR3 reads TGCGCCAGCAGGCTTACAGCCACAGATACGCAGTATTTT. The rearrangement joins TRBV5-1 to TRBJ2-3; the D is unclear. The CDR3 runs 13 residues. The germline V and J ends were trimmed by 5 bases and 2 bases, with 9 bases remaining between them. In germline, CDR1 is SGHRS, CDR2 YFSETQ.

The gene calls are TRBV19 and TRBJ2-7, with 8 bases lining up with TRBD1. The length of the CDR3 is 14 residues. The V gene's germline CDR1 is LNHDA and CDR2 SQIVND (reference sequence). The V and J ends lost 4 bases and 2 bases, in that order; junction bases with no gene match: 4. CDR3: CASSRTGLTYEQYF. The CDR3 DNA follows: TGTGCCAGTAGTAGGACAGGGCTTACCTACGAGCAGTACTTC.